This T cell receptor (beta chain) appears in the sequencing data of a study of CD8+ T cells in alopecia areata. Extraction of RNA preceded its reverse transcription into cDNA, which served as the sequencing template. TCRdb keeps only in-frame clones here, not all; method: immunoSEQ multiplex PCR. The sample carries about 150,000 clones, around 86% recorded once. A word on this clone: Its antigen remains unknown.

The study, taken as a whole, reports: Compared with mice, patients displayed less clear TCR sharing, possibly for HLA-related reasons. Higher clonality and more expanded CD8+ clones appeared in lesional than normal scalp.

This CDR3 spans 15 amino acids. Trimming cost V 5 bases and J 0 bases, with 13 bases left between them. CDR1 MNHNS and CDR2 SASEGT come from the germline V gene. Lesional scalp punch biopsies and peripheral blood came from alopecia areata patients. PBMCs provided sorted CD4+ and CD8+ T cells. This clonotype was obtained from a human donor with alopecia areata. The chain employs TRBV6-1 and TRBJ1-1; the D gene is possibly TRBD1 (5 bases). Specimen: CD8+ T cells sorted from blood, collected at week 0. Here the CDR3 reads CASSSGGPMNTEAFF. DNA for the CDR3: TGTGCCAGCAGTTCCGGGGGACCGATGAACACTGAAGCTTTCTTT.